Shown below are 23 T cell receptor beta chains from a single sample sequenced in a study of beta chain features in type 1 diabetes. Antigen specificity for these receptors is unknown. Sequenced material consisted of expressed TCRB transcripts (all of the isolated RNA was reverse transcribed). The data were produced by immunoSEQ multiplex PCR, yet TCRdb's version contains in-frame clones alone and is incomplete. The table includes about 160,000 clones, about 10% detected once. Overall study findings and caveats: Shortening that was moderate but significant affected the TCRB CDR3s of Type 1 diabetes patients in all four CD4+ subsets.

The material sequenced was central memory CD4+ T cells from blood. These receptors all come from a woman in her 30s with type 1 diabetes.

On this clone itself: At one end, the junction sequence differs from germline, possibly due to a read error. The J gene is TRBJ1-2, the V gene TRBV19, with 7 bases lining up with TRBD1. The CDR3 extends over 13 amino acids. The germline V gene has CDR1 LNHDA and CDR2 SQIVND (reference sequence). CDR3 coding DNA: TGTGCCAGTAGTGTAGACAGGGCCTATGGCTACACCTTC. It translates to CASSVDRAYGYTF.

The chain is built from TRBV5-1 and TRBJ2-1, with 15 bases that match TRBD2. There are 17 residues in the CDR3. Germline V lookup: CDR1 SGHRS, CDR2 YFSETQ. J was trimmed by 6 bases and V by 4 bases; bases with no gene match: 8. CDR3 loop: CASSPGLAGGGGNEQFF. The CDR3 DNA reads TGCGCCAGCAGCCCGGGACTAGCGGGAGGCGGCGGCAATGAGCAGTTCTTC.

Many counts were recorded for this clone. This chain links TRBV29-1 with TRBJ2-4; 11 bases fit TRBD1. With V trimmed by 3 bases and J by 8 bases, 9 bases remained unmatched. The CDR3 extends over 15 amino acids. Germline assignment: CDR1 SQVTM and CDR2 ANQGSEA. The CDR3 DNA follows: TGCAGCGTTGATTCACCGGGACAGGGGGGAGACATTCAGTACTTC. It specifies CSVDSPGQGGDIQYF.

This clone has more than one count but fewer than ten. The V gene is TRBV4-1, the J gene TRBJ2-5; TRBD2 might be the D (6 bases). Germline V gene sequence: CDR1 MGHRA, CDR2 YSYEKL. V lost 4 bases and J 5 bases, leaving 17 bases between the germline ends. The CDR3 totals 15 residues. DNA for the CDR3: TGCGCCAGCAGCCCCAGCAGGGAGGTGAGGGAGACCCAGTACTTC. Its protein product is CASSPSREVRETQYF.

This clone turned up a few times. The chain has TRBV5-1 and TRBJ2-3; possible D gene TRBD2, 5 bases. The germline V gene encodes CDR1 SGHRS and CDR2 YFSETQ. CDR3 length equals 14 residues. Trimming removed 1 base from V and 3 bases from J, with 9 bases in between. CDR3 DNA sequence: TGCGCCAGCAGCTTGATGTCGGGAACAGATACGCAGTATTTT. As protein: CASSLMSGTDTQYF.

This clone was observed a handful of times. The rearrangement links TRBV4-1 to TRBJ1-2, with a tentative D call TRBD1 (6 bases). Deletions cut 3 bases from V and 4 bases from J, with 12 bases between. CDR1 MGHRA and CDR2 YSYEKL come from the germline V gene. This CDR3 has 14 residues. The CDR3 region is CASSHNRAGYGYTF. CDR3 in DNA: TGCGCCAGCAGCCACAACAGGGCAGGCTATGGCTACACCTTC.

This clone was seen only a few times. This rearrangement joins TRBV4-2 to TRBJ2-7, with TRBD1 identical over 9 bases. The CDR3 has 15 residues. CDR1 LGHNA and CDR2 YNFKEQ come from the germline V gene. J lost 3 bases, V lost 4 bases, and 7 bases had no gene match. CDR3 region: CASSLTGGGFYEQYF. The CDR3 DNA reads TGTGCCAGCAGCCTTACAGGGGGCGGTTTCTACGAGCAGTACTTC.

J is TRBJ1-1 and V is TRBV9; D is uncertain. The germline V gene has CDR1 SGDLS and CDR2 YYNGEE. There are 13 residues in the CDR3. Trimming left V 4 bases short and J 3 bases short, with 10 bases between. The CDR3 sequence: CASSFRSDTEAFF. As DNA, the CDR3 is TGTGCCAGCAGCTTCAGGTCGGACACTGAAGCTTTCTTT.

The V call is TRBV4-1, the J call TRBJ1-2; no clear D gene. The CDR3 sequence is 15 residues long. V was clipped by 0 bases and J by 0 bases, with 8 bases between them. Germline CDR1 and CDR2: MGHRA and YSYEKL. DNA for the CDR3: TGCGCCAGCAGCCAAGAAACAAATCCTAACTATGGCTACACCTTC. Protein product: CASSQETNPNYGYTF.

This clone is classed as medium-sized. J is TRBJ2-1 and V is TRBV5-4, with D unclear. Germline CDR1 and CDR2: SGHNT and YYREEE (reference sequence). The CDR3 extends over 11 amino acids. The germline V and J ends were trimmed by 2 bases and 8 bases, with 5 bases remaining between them. The CDR3 is CASSFSYEQFF. CDR3 DNA sequence: TGTGCCAGCAGCTTTAGCTATGAGCAGTTCTTC.

This clone has just a few counts. The genes are TRBV7-9 and TRBJ1-2; 9 bases align to TRBD1. The CDR3 spans 14 residues. CDR1 and CDR2 from the germline V gene are SEHNR and FQNEAQ (reference sequence). V shed 2 bases and J 3 bases; nucleotides not matched to a gene: 1. The CDR3 DNA is TGTGCCAGCAGCTTACGGGACAGGGACTATGGCTACACCTTC. Translating it yields CASSLRDRDYGYTF.

This clone has only a few counts. The genes are TRBV30 and TRBJ1-3; no clear D gene. The CDR3 is 14 amino acids. V lost 0 bases, J lost 2 bases, and 8 bases lay in between. The germline V gene encodes CDR1 GTSNPN and CDR2 SVGIG (reference sequence). CDR3 amino acids: CAWSVSFAGNTIYF. DNA of the CDR3: TGTGCCTGGAGTGTCTCTTTTGCTGGAAACACCATATATTTT.

Only a few counts were recorded for this clone. The chain has TRBV5-1 and TRBJ2-1; possible D gene TRBD2, 5 bases. From germline, CDR1 is SGHRS and CDR2 YFSETQ. Trimming stripped 4 bases from V and 7 bases from J, with 18 bases between. The CDR3 runs to 15 residues. The DNA of the CDR3 is TGCGCCAGCAGCGCCACCGGGAAAGAGTCGAATGAGCAGTTCTTC. It specifies CASSATGKESNEQFF.

This clone was counted only a few times. The chain is built from TRBV4-2 and TRBJ2-5; TRBD2 matches 9 bases. J was trimmed by 6 bases and V by 0 bases; bases with no gene match: 8. Looked up from germline, CDR1 is LGHNA and CDR2 is YNFKEQ. The CDR3 is 16 amino acids. CDR3 sequence: CASSQDQREVGKTQYF. The CDR3 coding sequence is TGTGCCAGCAGCCAAGACCAGCGGGAGGTGGGGAAGACCCAGTACTTC.

This clone showed up just a few times. V gene TRBV5-1 combines with J gene TRBJ2-5; D unresolved. CDR3 length: 14 residues. The V and J ends lost 6 bases and 0 bases respectively, with 12 bases between them. Per germline, CDR1 SGHRS and CDR2 YFSETQ. The CDR3 DNA sequence: TGCGCCAGCATCGGAAGTCAGGACCAAGAGACCCAGTACTTC. Its protein is CASIGSQDQETQYF.

This clone came up a few times. V usage is TRBV10-2 and J usage is TRBJ2-7, with D possibly TRBD2 on 5 matching bases. Germline CDR1 WSHSY, CDR2 SAAADI. The CDR3 is 12 amino acids. V shed 5 bases and J shed 5 bases, with 10 bases lying between them. The CDR3 loop is CASSRDIDEQYF. CDR3 nucleotide sequence: TGCGCCAGCAGTCGGGATATCGACGAGCAGTACTTC.

This clone showed up just a few times. J is TRBJ1-2 and V is TRBV4-1; 8 bases align to TRBD1. Germline loops: CDR1 MGHRA, CDR2 YSYEKL. The CDR3 is 13 residues long. J lost 7 bases, V lost 5 bases, and 6 bases had no gene match. This CDR3 is CASSWTGLGGYTF. The CDR3 nucleotides read TGCGCCAGCAGCTGGACAGGGTTAGGTGGCTACACCTTC.

Only a few counts were recorded for this clone. The chain carries TRBV29-1 and TRBJ2-1; 9 bases are a match to TRBD1. V shed 6 bases and J 4 bases; nucleotides not matched to a gene: 4. This CDR3 comprises 13 residues. From germline, CDR1 is SQVTM and CDR2 ANQGSEA. CDR3 DNA: TGCAGCGTGTCGACAGGGGGATACAATGAGCAGTTCTTC. Its translation: CSVSTGGYNEQFF.

This clone was observed a handful of times. V is TRBV9 and J is TRBJ1-3, with 9 positions matching TRBD1. The CDR3 runs to 16 residues. Germline loops: CDR1 SGDLS, CDR2 YYNGEE. With V trimmed by 3 bases and J by 3 bases, 7 bases remained unmatched. CDR3 region: CASSGRTGDIGNTIYF. The CDR3 DNA reads as TGTGCCAGCAGCGGGAGGACAGGGGATATTGGAAACACCATATATTTT.

The chain uses TRBV10-3 and TRBJ1-1; no reliable D call. Germline V gene sequence: CDR1 ENHRY, CDR2 SYGVKD. V shed 0 bases and J shed 5 bases, with 7 bases lying between them. CDR3 length: 13 amino acids. The CDR3 nucleotides are TGTGCCATCAGTGAGTCCGAGGGAACTGAAGCTTTCTTT. Translating it yields CAISESEGTEAFF.

For this clone: One end of the junction fails to match germline, which may point to a read error. The V and J genes are TRBV4-1 and TRBJ2-1; D perhaps matches TRBD2 (5 bases). CDR3 length equals 11 residues. Germline CDR1 reads MGHRA; CDR2 reads YSYEKL. The CDR3: CASSQRGMKLF. The CDR3 DNA reads as TGCGCCAGCAGCCAACGGGGTATGAAGCTCTTC.

The chain employs TRBV6-5 and TRBJ1-2, with 8 positions matching TRBD1. V trimming: 6 bases; J trimming: 3 bases; junction bases outside the gene matches: 9. The CDR3 spans 15 residues. Germline values: CDR1 MNHEY, CDR2 SVGAGI. As DNA, the CDR3 is TGTGCCAGCAGGACCCGAGCGGACAGGGACTATGGCTACACCTTC. Translating it yields CASRTRADRDYGYTF.

On this clone itself: Other DNA sequences in this specimen translate into the identical CDR3. The genes are TRBV30 and TRBJ2-1, with a possible D match to TRBD2 (6 bases). V lost 3 bases and J 3 bases, leaving 9 bases between the germline ends. This CDR3 comprises 13 residues. The V gene's germline CDR1 is GTSNPN and CDR2 SVGIG (reference sequence). This CDR3 is CAWSPGGYNEQFF. In nucleotides, the CDR3 is TGTGCCTGGAGCCCCGGGGGCTACAATGAGCAGTTCTTC.